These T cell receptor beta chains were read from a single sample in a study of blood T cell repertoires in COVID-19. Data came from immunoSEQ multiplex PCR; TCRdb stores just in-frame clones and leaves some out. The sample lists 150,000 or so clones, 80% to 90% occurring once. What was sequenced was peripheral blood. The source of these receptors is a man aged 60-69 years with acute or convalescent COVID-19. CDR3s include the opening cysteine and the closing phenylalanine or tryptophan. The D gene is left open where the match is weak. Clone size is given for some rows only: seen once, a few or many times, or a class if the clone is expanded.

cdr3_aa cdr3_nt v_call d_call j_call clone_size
CASSPHPSVPNTGELFF TGTGCCAGCAGCCCACACCCTAGCGTGCCGAACACCGGGGAGCTGTTTTTT TRBV7-3 - TRBJ2-2 -
CASSDSGGTTPGEQYF TGTGCCAGCAGTGACTCAGGGGGAACCACCCCGGGCGAGCAGTACTTC TRBV6-4 - TRBJ2-7 -
CASSPDTNTGELFF TGCGCCAGCAGCCCGGACACGAACACCGGGGAGCTGTTTTTT TRBV5-1 - TRBJ2-2 few
CASSSGGTTDTQYF TGTGCCAGCAGCTCCGGAGGGACCACAGATACGCAGTATTTT TRBV7-2 - TRBJ2-3 -
CASSHRVLKNTGELFF TGCGCCAGCAGCCATCGGGTACTGAAGAACACCGGGGAGCTGTTTTTT TRBV23-1 - TRBJ2-2 -
CASSAGTASNQPQHF TGTGCCAGCAGTGCCGGGACAGCTAGCAATCAGCCCCAGCATTTT TRBV9 TRBD1 TRBJ1-5 -
CASSSRGSTEAFF TGTGCCAGCAGCTCAAGGGGGAGCACTGAAGCTTTCTTT TRBV9 - TRBJ1-1 -
CASNLGSPRWNEQFF TGTGCCAGCAACCTGGGGAGCCCTAGGTGGAATGAGCAGTTCTTC TRBV28 - TRBJ2-1 few
CASNRDSGWRGYTF TGTGCCAGCAACCGGGACAGTGGTTGGCGTGGCTACACCTTC TRBV9 TRBD1 TRBJ1-2 -
CASGWGDSKQYF TGTGCTAGTGGTTGGGGGGACAGCAAGCAGTACTTC TRBV12-5 - TRBJ2-7 -
CAISDPVVQYF TGTGCCATCAGTGACCCGGTGGTGCAGTACTTC TRBV10-3 - TRBJ2-7 -
CASSPIAGVGQETQYF TGTGCCAGCAGCCCTATAGCGGGAGTGGGGCAAGAGACCCAGTACTTC TRBV3-1/TRBV3-2 TRBD2 TRBJ2-5 -
CATSQQGIYGYTF TGTGCCACCAGTCAACAGGGAATCTATGGCTACACCTTC TRBV24-1 - TRBJ1-2 few
CASRTGLNQPQHF TGTGCCAGTAGGACAGGTCTCAATCAGCCCCAGCATTTT TRBV28 TRBD1 TRBJ1-5 -
CASSLGQWSGELFF TGCGCCAGCAGCTTGGGGCAGTGGTCCGGGGAGCTGTTTTTT TRBV5-1 - TRBJ2-2 -
CASSYRTGTGDYGYTF TGTGCCAGCAGTTACCGAACCGGGACAGGGGACTATGGCTACACCTTC TRBV6-5 TRBD1 TRBJ1-2 -
CASSLVLASRNSPLHF TGTGCCAGCAGTCTTGTGCTCGCGTCGCGGAATTCACCCCTCCACTTT TRBV28 - TRBJ1-6 -
CASRPPSAKNIQYF TGTGCCAGCAGACCACCTAGCGCCAAAAACATTCAGTACTTC TRBV7-2 - TRBJ2-4 few
CSVESGGSYEQYF TGCAGCGTTGAAAGCGGGGGCTCCTACGAGCAGTACTTC TRBV29-1 TRBD2 TRBJ2-7 few
CASSLLQGTEAFF TGTGCCAGCAGCTTACTACAGGGCACTGAAGCTTTCTTT TRBV7-2 - TRBJ1-1 -
CASRGEETQYF TGTGCCAGCAGGGGAGAGGAGACCCAGTACTTC TRBV6-5 - TRBJ2-5 -
CATSGAETPYEQYF TGTGCCACCAGTGGGGCAGAAACGCCCTACGAGCAGTACTTC TRBV24-1 - TRBJ2-7 -
CASSKRQGMVEAFF TGTGCCAGCTCAAAAAGGCAGGGAATGGTTGAAGCTTTCTTT TRBV18 - TRBJ1-1 few
CSVEGLPPNSEQFF TGCAGCGTTGAAGGCCTACCTCCCAACAGTGAGCAGTTCTTC TRBV29-1 - TRBJ2-1 few
CASSSLLRGGTGELFF TGTGCCAGCAGTTCCCTCCTCAGGGGCGGTACCGGGGAGCTGTTTTTT TRBV28 - TRBJ2-2 -
CASSPTGAEGTEAFF TGTGCCAGCAGCCCGACAGGGGCCGAGGGCACTGAAGCTTTCTTT TRBV5-4 TRBD1 TRBJ1-1 few
CASSERGGTTEAFF TGTGCCAGCAGCGAACGGGGGGGAACCACTGAAGCTTTCTTT TRBV7-3 - TRBJ1-1 -
CASSLEVGQGYDTEAFF TGTGCCAGCAGCTTAGAAGTGGGACAGGGATACGACACTGAAGCTTTCTTT TRBV13 TRBD1 TRBJ1-1 -
CASSRNRESPLHF TGTGCCAGCTCACGGAACAGGGAATCACCCCTCCACTTT TRBV18 - TRBJ1-6 -
CATSDLGQGAVGYTF TGTGCCACCAGCGACCTAGGACAGGGGGCAGTTGGCTACACCTTC TRBV15 TRBD1 TRBJ1-2 -
CASSYSRANYEQYF TGTGCCAGCAGTTACTCGAGGGCCAACTACGAGCAGTACTTC TRBV6-5 - TRBJ2-7 -
CASSQVGGDNYGYTF TGTGCCAGCAGCCAAGTGGGGGGGGATAACTATGGCTACACCTTC TRBV4-2 - TRBJ1-2 once